The sequence of this T cell receptor (beta chain) was determined in a study of yellow fever vaccine responses in identical twins. Study outcomes and limitations: The authors reported partly convergent, partly personalized vaccine responses in identical twins.

About this clonotype: Its target is not known.

From the RT-PCR reads, TCRdb called clonotypes with MiXCR, one entry per CDR3 protein. Among over 950 distinct CDR3 sequences listed, around 81% were seen once. This clonotype originated in a female donor who received the yellow fever vaccine. The source was T cells from blood (PBMCs), unsorted or a sorted subset (not recorded which), collected before or after yellow fever vaccination (not recorded which).

The CDR3 DNA is TGCAGCGCCCGCCCGGGCTTGAACACTGAAGCTTTCTTT. It specifies CSARPGLNTEAFF. The genes are TRBV29-1 and TRBJ1-1; D uncertain. The CDR3 is 13 amino acids. With 7 bases removed from V and 0 bases from J, the gap between germline ends came to 12 bases. Germline V lookup: CDR1 SQVTM, CDR2 ANQGSEA.